One sample yielded the 17 T cell receptor beta chains listed below, sequenced in a study of type 1 regulatory T cells (TCRdb year 2021). Broad study findings and their caveats: Compared with non-Tr1 cells, Tr1 cells had a narrower TCR repertoire, and the study took this difference to reflect clonal expansion driven by alloantigen.

The antigens these receptors bind are not known. The sequencing machine was an Illumina MiSeq. The public reads were reanalyzed by TCRdb: fastp trimming at Q25, MiXCR alignment, in-frame beta chains only. CDR3 protein sequences are deduplicated, and each keeps its most common genes and DNA. The sample has around 64,000 distinct CDR3 sequences on record, around 20% of them singletons. 8% to 9% of the sample is held by the ten biggest clonotypes. Sequences were obtained from cultured type 1 regulatory T (Tr1) cells, either the whole culture or a sorted fraction (not recorded which). The meaning of the sample's cell subset or site label: type 1 regulatory T cells sorted from the T-allo10 product. The receptors stem from a human donor in good health.

In its sample, this clonotype was seen a few times. The junction departs from germline at one end; a sequencing error may be responsible. The chain employs TRBV18 and TRBJ2-1; perhaps TRBD2 as D (5 bases). The CDR3 runs to 14 residues. Germline V gives CDR1 KGHSH, CDR2 LQKENI. CDR3 in DNA: TGTGCCAGCACACCCGCCCGGACTGCCAATGAGCAGTTCTTC. As protein: CASTPARTANEQFF. Supplemented by reference TRBV18 and TRBJ2-1, the full variable domain reads NAGVMQNPRHLVRRRGQEARLRCSPMKGHSHVYWYRQLPEEGLKFMVYLQKENIIDESGMPKERFSAEFPKEGPSILRIQQVVRGDSAAYFCASTPARTANEQFFGPGTRLTVL.

The chain joins TRBV11-2 to TRBJ2-1; 7 bases fit TRBD2. Germline CDR1 and CDR2: SGHAT and FQNNGV. The CDR3 has 17 amino acids. With 1 base clipped from V and 5 bases from J, the junction kept 11 bases outside the gene matches. CDR3 in amino acids: CASSLAGLAVGHNEQFF. CDR3 DNA sequence: TGTGCCAGCAGCTTAGCGGGTCTAGCGGTTGGTCACAATGAGCAGTTCTTC.

This clonotype has a count of ten or more. The rearrangement uses TRBV9 and TRBJ2-3; D tentatively reads TRBD1 or TRBD2 (5 bases each). The V gene's germline CDR1 is SGDLS and CDR2 YYNGEE. Trimming took off 2 bases at V and 5 bases at J, with 12 bases between the two ends. The CDR3 sequence is 14 residues long. The CDR3 nucleotides read TGTGCCAGCAGCGTCCGGGGCGCGGGAGATACGCAGTATTTT. The encoded protein is CASSVRGAGDTQYF.

This chain links TRBV5-1 with TRBJ2-1, with D possibly matching TRBD2 (6 bases). Germline V gene sequence: CDR1 SGHRS, CDR2 YFSETQ. The CDR3 runs to 14 residues. V shed 4 bases and J shed 5 bases, with 13 bases lying between them. CDR3 region: CASSRGLANNEQFF. CDR3 in DNA: TGCGCCAGCAGCCGGGGACTCGCCAACAATGAGCAGTTCTTC. The full variable domain, rest sourced from reference TRBV5-1 and TRBJ2-1, is KAGVTQTPRYLIKTRGQQVTLSCSPISGHRSVSWYQQTPGQGLQFLFEYFSETQRNKGNFPGRFSGRQFSNSRSEMNVSTLELGDSALYLCASSRGLANNEQFFGPGTRLTVL.

The genes are TRBV16 and TRBJ1-2; no clear D. Germline values: CDR1 KGHSY, CDR2 FQNENV. V shed 0 bases and J shed 6 bases, with 8 bases lying between them. The CDR3 sequence is 13 residues long. CDR3 amino acids: CASSQSSGHGYTF. Here the CDR3 DNA reads TGTGCCAGCAGCCAATCGTCAGGTCATGGCTACACCTTC.

The genes are TRBV28 and TRBJ2-7; maybe TRBD2 (5 bases). Between the trimmed V and J ends, which lost 8 bases and 2 bases, there was a span of 13 bases. CDR1 is MDHEN, CDR2 SYDVKM, per germline. The CDR3 is 13 amino acids. The CDR3 protein is CASRGGLTYEQYF. CDR3 nucleotide sequence: TGTGCCAGCCGTGGCGGGCTGACCTACGAGCAGTACTTC.

This clonotype occurred a few times. This chain joins TRBV28 and TRBJ2-5, with 8 bases identical to TRBD2. This CDR3 is 11 amino acids long. Germline CDR1 is MDHEN and CDR2 is SYDVKM. The CDR3 loop reads CGTSGQETQYF. The CDR3 DNA is TGTGGCACTAGCGGACAAGAGACCCAGTACTTC.

This sequence joins TRBV5-1 and TRBJ1-6, with no clear D. Trimming stripped 0 bases from V and 10 bases from J, with 11 bases between. Germline values: CDR1 SGHRS, CDR2 YFSETQ. This CDR3 is built from 14 residues. As DNA, the CDR3 is TGCGCCAGCAGCTTGGACACCTTCGGGTCACCCCTCCACTTT. It is translated as CASSLDTFGSPLHF.

This clonotype was seen ten or more times. V usage is TRBV5-1 and J usage is TRBJ2-7; 12 bases line up with TRBD2. Trimming cost V 0 bases and J 1 base; bases outside gene matches: 5. The CDR3 covers 17 residues. Germline V lookup: CDR1 SGHRS, CDR2 YFSETQ. The chain's CDR3 is CASSLGLAGGPSYEQYF. The CDR3 DNA reads TGCGCCAGCAGCTTGGGTCTAGCGGGAGGGCCATCCTACGAGCAGTACTTC.

This clonotype was counted only a few times. V and J are TRBV28 and TRBJ1-1; no clear D gene. Germline CDR1 and CDR2: MDHEN and SYDVKM. V lost 4 bases and J lost 8, with 14 bases in between. CDR3 size: 13 residues. The chain's CDR3 is CASSWEGTGEAFF. The CDR3 coding sequence is TGTGCCAGCAGTTGGGAGGGAACGGGGGAAGCTTTCTTT. Together with reference TRBV28 and TRBJ1-1, the CDR3 gives the full variable domain: DVKVTQSSRYLVKRTGEKVFLECVQDMDHENMFWYRQDPGLGLRLIYFSYDVKMKEKGDIPEGYSVSREKKERFSLILESASTNQTSMYLCASSWEGTGEAFFGQGTRLTVV.

The V call is TRBV7-9, the J call TRBJ1-1; D may be TRBD1 (6 bases). The V end was cut by 6 bases, the J end by 3 bases, with 14 bases between. Looked up from germline, CDR1 is SEHNR and CDR2 is FQNEAQ (reference sequence). The CDR3 totals 14 residues. The DNA for the CDR3 is TGTGCCAGCAGAACGACAGGCGGTCACACTGAAGCTTTCTTT. It yields the protein CASRTTGGHTEAFF.

The gene calls are TRBV6-5 and TRBJ2-5; possible D gene TRBD2, 5 bases. The CDR3 is 13 residues long. Trimming took off 6 bases at V and 4 bases at J, with 12 bases between the two ends. Germline assignment: CDR1 MNHEY and CDR2 SVGAGI. Here the CDR3 reads CASRSTAAETQYF. CDR3 nucleotide sequence: TGTGCCAGCAGATCTACAGCGGCAGAGACCCAGTACTTC.

This chain uses TRBV7-2 with TRBJ2-3; 7 bases match TRBD2. The CDR3 has 14 residues. Trimming took 3 bases from V and 6 from J; bases not matched to a gene: 6. Germline V gives CDR1 SGHTA, CDR2 FQGNSA. CDR3 loop: CASSFVGGRDTQYF. Written as DNA, the CDR3 is TGTGCCAGCAGCTTTGTGGGGGGGAGGGATACGCAGTATTTT.

This clonotype occurred many times. The genes are TRBV20-1 and TRBJ1-6; D might be TRBD1 (5 bases). Trimming shortened V by 6 bases and J by 7 bases, and 16 bases separated the two germline ends. The germline V gene encodes CDR1 DFQATT and CDR2 SNEGSKA (reference sequence). The CDR3 totals 14 residues. The DNA for the CDR3 is TGCAGTGCCCCGGGCCCGGGGGGAAATTCACCCCTCCACTTT. Protein sequence: CSAPGPGGNSPLHF.

CDR3 coding DNA: TGCAGCGTACAGAGGGCCCACACTGAAGCTTTCTTT. This codes for CSVQRAHTEAFF. This chain connects TRBV29-1 to TRBJ1-1, with unresolved D. The CDR3 loop spans 12 amino acids. V lost 6 bases and J lost 3, with 11 bases in between. Germline CDR1 reads SQVTM; CDR2 reads ANQGSEA. Looking up the rest from reference TRBV29-1 and TRBJ1-1 gives the full variable domain: SAVISQKPSRDICQRGTSLTIQCQVDSQVTMMFWYRQQPGQSLTLIATANQGSEATYESGFVIDKFPISRPNLTFSTLTVSNMSPEDSSIYLCSVQRAHTEAFFGQGTRLTVV.

The chain is built from TRBV7-2 and TRBJ2-7; a weak D match, TRBD1 (6 bases). The CDR3 has 14 amino acids. The germline V and J ends were trimmed by 2 bases and 6 bases, with 14 bases remaining between them. Germline V gene lookup returns CDR1 SGHTA and CDR2 FQGNSA. As DNA, the CDR3 is TGTGCCAGCAGCTTAAAACAGGGAGTTTCCGAGCAGTACTTC. Translating it yields CASSLKQGVSEQYF.

This rearrangement joins TRBV20-1 to TRBJ2-1; 12 bases match TRBD2. Germline CDR1 reads DFQATT; CDR2 reads SNEGSKA (reference sequence). The CDR3 extends over 14 amino acids. The junction had 4 bases not matched to a gene; V was cut back by 6 bases and J by 4 bases. CDR3 coding DNA: TGCAGTGCGCGTCTAGCGGGAGGGTACAATGAGCAGTTCTTC. This encodes CSARLAGGYNEQFF.